This T cell receptor beta chain was obtained from a study of T-cell memory formation after mild COVID-19. Study background: For the most part, TCR clusters were specific to one donor.

As regards this clonotype: Its specificity is not known.

TCRdb independently ran MiXCR on the 5' RACE reads; one entry per CDR3 protein. The sample holds approximately 480,000 distinct CDR3 sequences, 15% to 20% seen once. V was trimmed by 3 bases and J by 3 bases, leaving 10 bases between them. This CDR3 comprises 13 residues. Germline assignment: CDR1 SGDLS and CDR2 YYNGEE. The study's findings and limits: CD4+ contracting clones lay mainly in CM and EM, CD8+ ones in EMRA. That cross-reactive memory joined was suggested by some responding clones appearing in pre-infection memory.

The origin of this receptor is an adult woman who had mild COVID-19 (a few samples of this study predate the infection). Cell type and time point are not known. The gene calls are TRBV9 and TRBJ2-7; D assignment may be TRBD1 or TRBD2 (5 bases each). The specimen was PBMCs or a T cell subset sorted from them (not recorded which). Here the CDR3 reads CASSAGDGYEQYF. Written as DNA, the CDR3 is TGTGCCAGCAGCGCTGGGGACGGCTACGAGCAGTACTTC.